The 26 T cell receptor beta chains below come from one sample, sequenced in a study of T cells in localized non-small cell lung cancer (dated by TCRdb to 2020 to 2022). The library was made by the immunoSEQ multiplex PCR assay. Sourced from immuneACCESS, this table was stored by TCRdb with only in-frame sequences that have V and J called. A share of the clones is absent; for the studies checked, an unresolved V gene accounts for under half, and the remainder has no known explanation. For this sample the table gives roughly 36,000 clones, of which 75% to 85% were detected only once. Less than 45% of the sample is in the top ten clones. The material sequenced was PBMCs, taken before any cancer treatment. These receptors were collected from a woman aged 35 to 70 with stage II squamous cell lung carcinoma.

This rearrangement joins TRBV7-8 to TRBJ1-5; unclear D gene. V was cut by 3 bases and J by 0 bases, with 6 bases left in between. The CDR3 length is 14 residues. CDR1 is SGHVS and CDR2 is FQNEAQ in the germline V gene. CDR3 sequence: CASSFTDSNQPQHF. CDR3 DNA: TGTGCCAGCAGCTTTACGGATAGCAATCAGCCCCAGCATTTT. The full variable domain, with the rest looked up from reference TRBV7-8 and TRBJ1-5, is GAGVSQSPRYKVAKRGQDVALRCDPISGHVSLFWYQQALGQGPEFLTYFQNEAQLDKSGLPSDRFFAERPEGSVSTLKIQRTQQEDSAVYLCASSFTDSNQPQHFGDGTRLSIL.

This clone was seen a handful of times. An end of the junction differs from the germline gene, which may be a read error. The CDR3 region has the DNA TGTGCCAGCAGCCTAACAGGGTTAGAGACCCAGTACTTC. It specifies CASSLTGLETQYF. The chain uses TRBV7-3 and TRBJ2-5, with D possibly matching TRBD1 (6 bases). Germline CDR1 is SGHTA and CDR2 is FQGTGA. The CDR3 runs to 13 residues.

This chain joins TRBV27 and TRBJ2-7; 11 nucleotides agree with TRBD2. The CDR3 covers 15 residues. In germline, CDR1 is MNHEY, CDR2 SMNVEV (reference sequence). V was clipped by 6 bases and J by 0 bases; unmatched bases: 4. CDR3 residues: CASRRTSGFSYEQYF. The CDR3 region has the DNA TGTGCCAGCAGACGGACTAGCGGGTTCTCCTACGAGCAGTACTTC.

This chain connects TRBV7-3 to TRBJ2-2; D uncertain. CDR1 is SGHTA, CDR2 FQGTGA, per germline. The CDR3 is 13 residues long. The V gene lost 2 bases and the J gene lost 1 base, with 2 bases spanning the gap. The CDR3, as DNA: TGTGCCAGCAGCTTAGAGAACACCGGGGAGCTGTTTTTT. As protein: CASSLENTGELFF. Together with reference TRBV7-3 and TRBJ2-2, the CDR3 gives the full variable domain: GAGVSQTPSNKVTEKGKYVELRCDPISGHTALYWYRQSLGQGPEFLIYFQGTGAADDSGLPNDRFFAVRPEGSVSTLKIQRTERGDSAVYLCASSLENTGELFFGEGSRLTVL.

This clone appeared many times. The V and J genes are TRBV7-2 and TRBJ1-6; D remains ambiguous. The germline V and J ends were trimmed by 5 bases and 7 bases, with 6 bases remaining between them. CDR1 and CDR2 from the germline V gene are SGHTA and FQGNSA. This CDR3 comprises 12 residues. The CDR3 DNA is TGTGCCAGCAGCCTATCAAATTCACCCCTCCACTTT. It is translated as CASSLSNSPLHF.

This clone was counted a single time. The gene calls are TRBV11-2 and TRBJ2-5, with D perhaps given as TRBD1 or TRBD2 (6 bases each). The CDR3 contains 14 residues. V shed 5 bases and J shed 5 bases, with 15 bases lying between them. Germline CDR1 and CDR2: SGHAT and FQNNGV. CDR3 region: CASSATGGGETQYF. DNA for the CDR3: TGTGCCAGCAGCGCGACAGGAGGAGGGGAGACCCAGTACTTC.

This clone occurred once. The genes are TRBV5-6 and TRBJ2-5; the D is unclear. Germline values: CDR1 SGHDT, CDR2 YYEEEE. V was trimmed by 0 bases and J by 5 bases, leaving 14 bases between them. The CDR3 contains 15 residues. The CDR3 loop is CASSLASTRGETQYF. The CDR3 nucleotides are TGTGCCAGCAGCTTGGCCAGTACCCGTGGGGAGACCCAGTACTTC.

V is TRBV28 and J is TRBJ1-1, with a tentative D call TRBD1 (5 bases). Germline lookup yields CDR1 MDHEN and CDR2 SYDVKM. Deletions cut 7 bases from V and 1 base from J, with 10 bases between. The length of the CDR3 is 13 residues. The CDR3 sequence is CASTGHQNTEAFF. The CDR3 bases are TGTGCCAGCACCGGACATCAGAACACTGAAGCTTTCTTT.

The rearrangement links TRBV4-2 to TRBJ2-4, with D perhaps matching TRBD2 (5 bases). V dropped 0 bases and J dropped 5 bases, with 11 bases sitting between them. Looked up from germline, CDR1 is LGHNA and CDR2 is YNFKEQ. This CDR3 is built from 15 residues. CDR3 bases: TGTGCCAGCAGCCAAGAAGGAGGCAGGCAAAACATTCAGTACTTC. This gives the protein CASSQEGGRQNIQYF.

CDR3 amino acids: CASSRDRESGSSYNEQFF. In DNA, the CDR3 is TGTGCCAGTAGTCGGGACAGGGAAAGCGGGAGCTCCTACAATGAGCAGTTCTTC. The chain has TRBV19 and TRBJ2-1; D is possibly TRBD1 (9 bases). V was trimmed by 5 bases and J by 0 bases, leaving 20 bases between them. Germline loops: CDR1 LNHDA, CDR2 SQIVND (reference sequence). The CDR3 is made up of 18 amino acids.

The chain combines TRBV5-1 with TRBJ1-2, with D hard to call. Germline loops: CDR1 SGHRS, CDR2 YFSETQ. V lost 3 bases and J lost 1, with 7 bases in between. This CDR3 is built from 13 residues. The CDR3 sequence: CASSSPNNYGYTF. In nucleotides, the CDR3 is TGCGCCAGCAGCTCTCCTAATAACTATGGCTACACCTTC.

The genes are TRBV19 and TRBJ2-3, with a weak D call TRBD2 (6 bases). Germline V gene lookup returns CDR1 LNHDA and CDR2 SQIVND (reference sequence). CDR3 length: 14 amino acids. Trimming pared 7 bases from V and 1 base from J, leaving 12 bases between. CDR3 loop: CASIDGGGTDTQYF. Written as DNA, the CDR3 is TGTGCCAGTATAGACGGGGGTGGCACAGATACGCAGTATTTT.

The CDR3 DNA sequence: TGTGCCAGCAGAAAGACAGGGTCTGGGGAGCTGTTTTTT. This translates into CASRKTGSGELFF. The chain joins TRBV2 to TRBJ2-2, with 7 bases fitting TRBD1. The germline V gene encodes CDR1 SNHLY and CDR2 FYNNEI. J lost 8 bases, V lost 6 bases, and 6 bases had no gene match. CDR3 length: 13 residues.

The chain couples TRBV5-4 to TRBJ2-3, with 9 nucleotides matching TRBD2. J gave up 0 bases and V 1 base, and 3 bases lay outside the gene matches. Germline V gene lookup returns CDR1 SGHNT and CDR2 YYREEE (reference sequence). The CDR3 contains 16 residues. CDR3 bases: TGTGCCAGCAGCTTGCCGGGACTAGCCAGCACAGATACGCAGTATTTT. As protein: CASSLPGLASTDTQYF.

The chain combines TRBV28 with TRBJ2-2, with 9 bases fitting TRBD1. CDR1 and CDR2 (germline): MDHEN, SYDVKM. This CDR3 is built from 18 residues. V trimming: 4 bases; J trimming: 5 bases; junction bases outside the gene matches: 14. In nucleotides, the CDR3 is TGTGCCAGCAGTTCACGGGTGGACAGGGGAAGGGGGACCGGGGAGCTGTTTTTT. It is translated as CASSSRVDRGRGTGELFF.

The V and J genes are TRBV5-6 and TRBJ1-4; weak D call: TRBD1 (5 bases). The CDR3 is 14 amino acids. Germline lookup yields CDR1 SGHDT and CDR2 YYEEEE. With 3 bases removed from V and 8 bases from J, the gap between germline ends came to 14 bases. CDR3 in amino acids: CASSWQGLGEKLFF. The CDR3 nucleotides are TGTGCCAGCAGCTGGCAGGGCCTCGGGGAAAAACTGTTTTTT.

This chain joins TRBV29-1 and TRBJ2-3; no firm D call. CDR1 is SQVTM and CDR2 is ANQGSEA in the germline V gene. The germline V and J ends were trimmed by 7 bases and 1 base, with 15 bases remaining between them. The CDR3 sequence is 14 residues long. The CDR3 sequence is CSGSEGFGTDTQYF. The CDR3 region has the DNA TGCAGCGGATCAGAAGGGTTCGGCACAGATACGCAGTATTTT.

The genes are TRBV19 and TRBJ1-5, with a weak D call TRBD1 (5 bases). V was shortened by 3 bases and J by 0 bases, with 12 bases between the two germline ends. The CDR3 spans 16 residues. CDR1 and CDR2 (germline): LNHDA, SQIVND (reference sequence). CDR3 bases: TGTGCCAGTAGTATCGGTGGGGGGATTAGCAATCAGCCCCAGCATTTT. This sequence encodes CASSIGGGISNQPQHF.

The rearrangement uses TRBV30 and TRBJ1-2; 10 bases line up with TRBD1. The CDR3 loop spans 14 amino acids. Germline V CDR1 and CDR2: GTSNPN, SVGIG (reference sequence). The V segment lost 5 bases and the J segment 6 bases; nucleotides outside the gene matches: 9. The CDR3 is CAWGDRGESHGYTF. The CDR3 DNA reads TGTGCCTGGGGGGACAGGGGAGAATCTCATGGCTACACCTTC.

The table lists this clone with a count of one. The rearrangement uses TRBV6-1 and TRBJ2-1, with D maybe TRBD2 (7 bases). Germline V gene sequence: CDR1 MNHNS, CDR2 SASEGT. This CDR3 contains 13 residues. V gave up 6 bases and J gave up 9 bases, with 15 bases separating them. As DNA, the CDR3 is TGTGCCAGCAGAAGAGGGGGGGCTAGTGAGCAGTTCTTC. This encodes CASRRGGASEQFF.

The V gene is TRBV9, the J gene TRBJ1-2, with D maybe TRBD1 (5 bases). V lost 3 bases, J lost 7 bases, and 19 bases lay in between. CDR3 size: 15 residues. Per the germline V gene, CDR1 is SGDLS and CDR2 is YYNGEE. In DNA form, the CDR3 reads TGTGCCAGCAGCGAGAGAGGGGACCCCGTCGTTGGCTACACCTTC. It codes for CASSERGDPVVGYTF.

This rearrangement joins TRBV10-3 to TRBJ2-1, with 8 bases fitting TRBD2. CDR1 ENHRY and CDR2 SYGVKD come from the germline V gene. This CDR3 is 13 amino acids long. Trimming removed 11 bases from V and 4 bases from J; junction bases left unmatched: 7. In DNA, the CDR3 is TGTGCCTCCCGGGGGGGCGAGTACAATGAGCAGTTCTTC. It codes for CASRGGEYNEQFF.

The chain links TRBV7-6 to TRBJ2-5; 8 nucleotides align to TRBD2. The V gene end was trimmed by 5 bases and the J gene end by 3 bases; junction bases not matched to a gene: 8. This CDR3 is built from 15 residues. CDR1 is SGHVS and CDR2 is FNYEAQ in the germline V gene. The chain's CDR3 is CASSARTSSKETQYF. CDR3 nucleotides: TGTGCCAGCAGCGCCCGGACTAGCAGTAAAGAGACCCAGTACTTC.

This chain connects TRBV5-1 to TRBJ2-1, with 9 bases lining up with TRBD2. The CDR3 is 16 amino acids. Germline CDR1 reads SGHRS; CDR2 reads YFSETQ. Losses at the gene ends were 3 bases for V and 2 bases for J; bases not matched to a gene: 6. This CDR3 reads CASSSAASGAYNEQFF. DNA for the CDR3: TGCGCCAGCAGCTCTGCCGCTAGCGGGGCCTACAATGAGCAGTTCTTC.

The genes are TRBV19 and TRBJ1-1; D perhaps matches TRBD1 (5 bases). Germline-derived CDR1 and CDR2 are LNHDA and SQIVND (reference sequence). Between the trimmed V and J ends, which lost 3 bases and 4 bases, there was a span of 9 bases. This CDR3 region has 13 residues. The CDR3 DNA sequence: TGTGCCAGTAGTATTCAGGGAGGCACTGAAGCTTTCTTT. It translates to CASSIQGGTEAFF. The whole variable domain, remainder taken from reference TRBV19 and TRBJ1-1, is DGGITQSPKYLFRKEGQNVTLSCEQNLNHDAMYWYRQDPGQGLRLIYYSQIVNDFQKGDIAEGYSVSREKKESFPLTVTSAQKNPTAFYLCASSIQGGTEAFFGQGTRLTVV.

The genes are TRBV28 and TRBJ2-7; perhaps D is TRBD1 or TRBD2 (7 bases each). CDR1 MDHEN and CDR2 SYDVKM come from the germline V gene. The CDR3 is 17 amino acids. CDR3 sequence reads: CAALSQGGTLLPYEQYF. CDR3 nucleotide sequence: TGTGCAGCCCTTTCGCAGGGGGGGACACTCCTCCCCTACGAGCAGTACTTC.